This T cell receptor (beta chain) appears in the sequencing data of a study of post-analysis software for immune sequencing data. Study-level background: The patients showed relapsing-remitting, secondary progressive and progressive-relapsing multiple sclerosis courses. Regarding the study as a whole: When compared against controls, multiple sclerosis patients showed significantly lower normalized Chao1 diversity. Patients used about 5 TRBV segments, including TRBV5-6, TRBV5-1 and TRBV20-1, more often than controls. F measure clustering grouped samples strongly by preparation batch.

This clonotype appeared a few times. Its antigen remains unidentified. Unique molecular identifiers featured in each of the TCR beta cDNA libraries. Once about 0.85 to 11 million T cells were used, about 490,000 cDNA molecules resulted. TCRdb recomputed calls from the PCR reads with MiXCR, one row per CDR3 protein. The top ten clones hold around 4.7% of a sample with around 710,000 distinct CDR3 sequences, around 45% of them seen once. The germline CDR1 and CDR2 sequences are LGHDT and YNNKEL (reference sequence). V was pared by 1 base and J by 4 bases, with 6 bases of the junction left unmatched. The CDR3 runs 17 residues.

The sequenced sample was blood. The rearrangement uses TRBV3-1 and TRBJ2-3; TRBD2 matches at 12 bases. The receptor was isolated from a girl under 18 with multiple sclerosis. The chain's CDR3 is CASSQAGLAGFSDTQYF. The CDR3 DNA is TGTGCCAGCAGCCAAGCCGGACTAGCGGGATTTTCAGATACGCAGTATTTT.